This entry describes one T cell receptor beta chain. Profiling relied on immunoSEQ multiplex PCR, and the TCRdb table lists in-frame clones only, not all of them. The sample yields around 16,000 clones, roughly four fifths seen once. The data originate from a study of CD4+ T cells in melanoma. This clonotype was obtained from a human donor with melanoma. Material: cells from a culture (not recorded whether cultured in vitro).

CDR3 DNA: TGTGCCAGCAGCTTCACAGCGAACACCGGGGAGCTGTTTTTT. Protein product: CASSFTANTGELFF. V and J are TRBV7-3 and TRBJ2-2; D uncertain. V shed 3 bases and J shed 0 bases, with 5 bases lying between them. The CDR3 consists of 14 residues. Germline CDR1 is SGHTA and CDR2 is FQGTGA.